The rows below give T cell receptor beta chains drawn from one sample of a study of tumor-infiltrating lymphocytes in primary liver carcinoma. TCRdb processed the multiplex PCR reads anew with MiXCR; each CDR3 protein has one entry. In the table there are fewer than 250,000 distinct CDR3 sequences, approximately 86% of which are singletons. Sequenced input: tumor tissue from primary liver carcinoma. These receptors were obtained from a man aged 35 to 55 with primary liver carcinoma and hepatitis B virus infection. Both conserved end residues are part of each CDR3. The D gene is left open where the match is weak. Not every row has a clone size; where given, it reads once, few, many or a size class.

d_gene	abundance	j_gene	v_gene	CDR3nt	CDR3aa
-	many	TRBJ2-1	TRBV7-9	TGTGCCAGCAGCTTACACGGCAATGAGCAGTTCTTC	CASSLHGNEQFF
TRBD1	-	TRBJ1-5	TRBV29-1	TGCGGCGTAGCGACAGGGAGTAAAAGTAAGCCCCAGCATTTT	CGVATGSKSKPQHF
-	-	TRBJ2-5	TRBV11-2	TGTGCCAGTAGACAGTTTCAAGAGAGCCAGTACTTC	CASRQFQESQYF
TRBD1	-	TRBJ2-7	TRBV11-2	TGTGCCGGCAGTTTAGCCCCAGACAGGGCTAAATACGAGCAGTACTTC	CAGSLAPDRAKYEQYF
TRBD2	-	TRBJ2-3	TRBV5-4	TGTATCAGCAACTTGGAAAGTAGCGGGGTCACAGATACGCAGTATTTT	CISNLESSGVTDTQYF
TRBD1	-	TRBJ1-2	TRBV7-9	TGTGCCAACAGATGGGACAGGGGGTTTCTTGACTACACCTTC	CANRWDRGFLDYTF
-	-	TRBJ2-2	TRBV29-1	TGCAGCGTCCCCGGTCCGGGACCCACCCGGGAGTTGTTTTTT	CSVPGPGPTRELFF
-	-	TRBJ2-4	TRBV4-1	TGCGCCTGCAGCCAACCGAGTTCTCTCATAGCCAAAAATATTCAGTACTTC	CACSQPSSLIAKNIQYF
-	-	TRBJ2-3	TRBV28	TGTGCCAGCAGTTCGTTTACTAGCAGCCCTATCACAGATACGCAGTATTTT	CASSSFTSSPITDTQYF
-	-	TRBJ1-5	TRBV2	TGTGCCAGCAGTGAAGACGGCAATCAGCCGCAGCATTTT	CASSEDGNQPQHF
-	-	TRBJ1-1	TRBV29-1	TGCAGCGCTCTGAGCCAGAAGAAGACTGAAACTTTCTTT	CSALSQKKTETFF
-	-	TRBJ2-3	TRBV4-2	TGTGCCAGCATCCTTGAGGGGGGAGGAGGAGGAGATACGCAGTATTTT	CASILEGGGGGDTQYF
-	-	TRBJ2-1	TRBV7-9	TGTGCCAGCTGGAACGTATGGGGGCCTGATGAGCAGTTCTTC	CASWNVWGPDEQFF
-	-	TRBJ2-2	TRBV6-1	TGTGTCAGCAGTGTAAGCGTGGATACCACCGGGGAGCTGTTTTTT	CVSSVSVDTTGELFF
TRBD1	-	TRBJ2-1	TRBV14	TGTGCCAGCAGCCCGGACAGGGGTCAGCTTTACAATAAGCAGTTCTTC	CASSPDRGQLYNKQFF
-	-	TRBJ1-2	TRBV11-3	TGTGCCAGTAGCCCAACGAGACAGTCCTCATCCCACTCCGCCTACACCTTC	CASSPTRQSSSHSAYTF
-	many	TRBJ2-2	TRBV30	TGTGCCTGGAGTGTAAACACCGGGGAGCTGTTTTTT	CAWSVNTGELFF
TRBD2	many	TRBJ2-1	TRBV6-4	TGTGCCAGCAGTGAAGGGACTAGCAACAATGAGCAGTTCTTC	CASSEGTSNNEQFF
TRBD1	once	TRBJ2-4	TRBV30	TGTACCTGGAGTGTACTCGGGACAGAGACCATTCAATACTTC	CTWSVLGTETIQYF
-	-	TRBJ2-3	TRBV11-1	TGTGCCAACATCTCTGGGGGAAGCTCTGTTGGAGCCCGCACGGATACGCAGTATTTT	CANISGGSSVGARTDTQYF
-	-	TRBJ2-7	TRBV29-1	TGCAGCGTTGTGTCAGGGTCACTCAAGCAGTACTTC	CSVVSGSLKQYF
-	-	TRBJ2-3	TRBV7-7	TGTACTAGCAGCTTAGAGGGGGGTGCATCAGATACGCAGTATTTT	CTSSLEGGASDTQYF
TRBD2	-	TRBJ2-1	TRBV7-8	TGTGCCAGCAGCTTCTTAGCGGGAGGTCCGGTTTTCAATGAGCAGTTCTTC	CASSFLAGGPVFNEQFF
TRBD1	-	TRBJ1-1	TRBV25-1	TGTGCCAGCGGTTCCCCGGGACAGGGGAACACTGAAGCTTTCTTT	CASGSPGQGNTEAFF
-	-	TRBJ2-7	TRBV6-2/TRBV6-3	TGTGTCAGCAACACTCCGACCAGCGGAGGGTATGAGCAGTACTTC	CVSNTPTSGGYEQYF
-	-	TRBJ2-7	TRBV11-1	TGTGCCAGCAGCGTAGGGCCGGCGTGTGAAAGCTCCTACGAGCAGTATTTC	CASSVGPACESSYEQYF
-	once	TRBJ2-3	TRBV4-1	TGCGACAGCAGCCAAGATGCGGGATGGCCGGGAGATACGCAGTATTTT	CDSSQDAGWPGDTQYF
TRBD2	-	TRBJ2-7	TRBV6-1	TGTGCCAGTACAAGCGGGACCTTGTCCTACGAGCAGTATTTC	CASTSGTLSYEQYF
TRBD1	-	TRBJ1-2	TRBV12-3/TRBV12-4	TGTGTCAACAGATCCGGACAGGGGATTGGCTATGGCTACACCTTC	CVNRSGQGIGYGYTF
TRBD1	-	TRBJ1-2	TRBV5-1	TGCGTCAGCAGCCCTTGGATAGGGGGCGATGGCTACACCTTC	CVSSPWIGGDGYTF
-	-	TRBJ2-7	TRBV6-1	TGTACCAGCAGTGGGTGGACTTGCGGGATCTTC	CTSSGWTCGIF
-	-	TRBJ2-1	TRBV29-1	TGCAGGTCAGAACAGGGCGTGGGTGAGCAGTTCTTC	CRSEQGVGEQFF
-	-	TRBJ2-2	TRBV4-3	TGCGCCAGCAGCCAAGGACAGGTGGATGCCGGGGAGCTGTTTTTT	CASSQGQVDAGELFF
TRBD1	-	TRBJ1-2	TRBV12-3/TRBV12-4	TGTGCCATCACGCCAGGGGGAGAAAACTATGGCTACACCTTC	CAITPGGENYGYTF
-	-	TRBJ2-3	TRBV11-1	TGTGTCAACAGCTCTGGGGGAAGCTCTGTTGGAGCTTGCACAGATACGCAGTATTTT	CVNSSGGSSVGACTDTQYF
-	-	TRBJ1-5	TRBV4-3	TGCGCCAGCAGCCATGATTTCCCGGGCGAGAGGCCCCAGCATTTT	CASSHDFPGERPQHF
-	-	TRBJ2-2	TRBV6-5	TGTGCCAGCAATTACCAAATCACCGGGGAGCTGTTTTTT	CASNYQITGELFF
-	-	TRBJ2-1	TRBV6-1	TGTACCAGGAGTGAGAGGATAAACAATGAGCAGTTCTTC	CTRSERINNEQFF
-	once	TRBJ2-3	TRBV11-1	TGTGCCAGCAGCTCTGGGGGGAGTTCTGTTGGAGCCCGCTCAGATACGCAGTATTTT	CASSSGGSSVGARSDTQYF
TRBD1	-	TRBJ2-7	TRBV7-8	TGTGCCAGCAGCTCTTATGATAGGGGGCCCAACGAGCAGTACTTC	CASSSYDRGPNEQYF
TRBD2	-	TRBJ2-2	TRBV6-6	TGTGCCAGCAGCCTTAGTGGGAGGGTCGCCGGGGAGCTGTTTTTT	CASSLSGRVAGELFF
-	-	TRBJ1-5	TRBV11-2	TGTGCCACCAGCTTAGTAGGGGTATCAGGGACCAATCAGCCCCAGCATTTT	CATSLVGVSGTNQPQHF
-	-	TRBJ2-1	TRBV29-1	TGCAACGTTGAATGGAGGGGCCTAGTGGAGATCTACAATGAGCAGTTCTTC	CNVEWRGLVEIYNEQFF
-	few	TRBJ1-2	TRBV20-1	TGCAGTGCGCAAAGAGATCGGGGCTTGGGGTATGGCTACACCTTC	CSAQRDRGLGYGYTF
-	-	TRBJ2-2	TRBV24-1	TGTGCCACCAGTCCTATAGGGAGGAACACCGGGGAGCTGCTTTTT	CATSPIGRNTGELLF
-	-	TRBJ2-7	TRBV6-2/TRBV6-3	TGTGCCTGCAGTTACTCCTCCATCTCCAACGAGCAGTACTTC	CACSYSSISNEQYF
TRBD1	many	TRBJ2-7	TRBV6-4	TGTGCCAGCAGTGACTCGACGGGACAGGGAGCAGGGGAGCAGTACTTC	CASSDSTGQGAGEQYF
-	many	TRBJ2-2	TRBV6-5	TGTGCCAGCAGTTCTCCAGGGGTCTCCGTCACCGGGGAGCTGTTTTTT	CASSSPGVSVTGELFF
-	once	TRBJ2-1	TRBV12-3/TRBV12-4	TGTGCCACCAGTCTCGGACAAAACGATGAGCAGTTCTTC	CATSLGQNDEQFF
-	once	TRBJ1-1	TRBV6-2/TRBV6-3	TGTGCCAGCAATTACCCCTGGGTGACCCCGACGGCTCTCTTT	CASNYPWVTPTALF
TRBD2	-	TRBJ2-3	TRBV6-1	TGTGCCAGCAGTGTCAGCGGGAGAGGTGATACGCAGTATTTT	CASSVSGRGDTQYF
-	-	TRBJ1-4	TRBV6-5	TGTGCCAGCAGTTACTCGTCCGGGATGTCAAATGAAAGACTGTTTTTT	CASSYSSGMSNERLFF
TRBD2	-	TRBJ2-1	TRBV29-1	TGCAGGCTTGGACTAGCGGGAGGGTTCTACAATGAGCAGTCCTTC	CRLGLAGGFYNEQSF
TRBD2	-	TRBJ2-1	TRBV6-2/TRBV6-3	TGTGCCAGCAGTTGGACTAGCGGATCCTACAATGAGCACTTCTTC	CASSWTSGSYNEHFF
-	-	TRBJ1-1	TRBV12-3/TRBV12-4	TGTGCCAACAGTTTGGTGGATAGAGACACTGAAGCTTTCTTT	CANSLVDRDTEAFF